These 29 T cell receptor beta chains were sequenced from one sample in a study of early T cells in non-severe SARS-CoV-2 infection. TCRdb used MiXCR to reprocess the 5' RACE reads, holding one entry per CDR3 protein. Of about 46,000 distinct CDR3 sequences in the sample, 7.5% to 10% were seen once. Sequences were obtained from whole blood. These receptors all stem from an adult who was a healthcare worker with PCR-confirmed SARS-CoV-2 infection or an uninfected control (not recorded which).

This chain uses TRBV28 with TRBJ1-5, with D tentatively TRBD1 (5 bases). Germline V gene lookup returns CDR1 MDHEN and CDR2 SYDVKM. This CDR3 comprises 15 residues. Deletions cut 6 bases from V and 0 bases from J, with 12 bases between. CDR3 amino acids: CASRQTEYSNQPQHF. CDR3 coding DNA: TGTGCCAGCAGACAGACAGAGTATAGCAATCAGCCCCAGCATTTT.

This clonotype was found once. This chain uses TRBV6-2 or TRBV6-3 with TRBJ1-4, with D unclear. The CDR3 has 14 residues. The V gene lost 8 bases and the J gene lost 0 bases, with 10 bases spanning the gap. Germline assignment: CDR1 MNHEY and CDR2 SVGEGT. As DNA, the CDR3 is TGTGCCAGCTCCGGAGTAGCAACTAATGAAAAACTGTTTTTT. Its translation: CASSGVATNEKLFF.

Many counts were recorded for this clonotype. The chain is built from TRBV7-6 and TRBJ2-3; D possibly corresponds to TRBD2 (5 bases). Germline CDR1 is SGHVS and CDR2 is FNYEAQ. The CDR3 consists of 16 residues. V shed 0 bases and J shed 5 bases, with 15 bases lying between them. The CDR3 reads CASSLALGAGGDTQYF. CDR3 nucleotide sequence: TGTGCCAGCAGCTTAGCGCTCGGAGCCGGAGGAGATACGCAGTATTTT.

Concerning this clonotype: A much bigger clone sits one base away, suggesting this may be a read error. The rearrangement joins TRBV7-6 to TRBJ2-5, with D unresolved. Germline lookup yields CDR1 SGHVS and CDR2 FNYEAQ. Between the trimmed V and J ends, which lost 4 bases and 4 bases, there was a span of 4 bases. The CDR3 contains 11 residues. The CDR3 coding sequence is TGTGCCAGCAGCTCCGGAGAGACCCAGTACTTC. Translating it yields CASSSGETQYF.

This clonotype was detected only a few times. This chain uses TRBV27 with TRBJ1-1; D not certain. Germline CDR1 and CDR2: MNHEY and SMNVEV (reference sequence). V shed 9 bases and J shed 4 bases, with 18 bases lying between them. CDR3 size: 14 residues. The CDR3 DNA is TGTGCCAGTAACAGCGTCCAATTGGGCACTGAAGCTTTCTTT. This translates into CASNSVQLGTEAFF.

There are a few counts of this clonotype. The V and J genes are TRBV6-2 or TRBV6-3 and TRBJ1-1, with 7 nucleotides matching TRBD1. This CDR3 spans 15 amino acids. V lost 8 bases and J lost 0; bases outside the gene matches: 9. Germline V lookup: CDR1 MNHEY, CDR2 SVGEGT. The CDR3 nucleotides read TGTGCCAGCCGACAGGGAACCTACATGAACACTGAAGCTTTCTTT. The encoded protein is CASRQGTYMNTEAFF.

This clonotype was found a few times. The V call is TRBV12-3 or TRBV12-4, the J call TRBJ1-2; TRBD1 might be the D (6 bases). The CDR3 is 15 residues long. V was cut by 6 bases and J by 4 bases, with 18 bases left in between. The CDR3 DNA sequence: TGTGCCAGCAGCGCTGGGGGGGCGAAGACCTATGGCTACACCTTC. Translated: CASSAGGAKTYGYTF.

The CDR3 loop reads CAISGARSAVNYGYTF. The CDR3 nucleotides read TGTGCCATCAGTGGGGCCCGTAGTGCCGTTAACTATGGCTACACCTTC. This sequence joins TRBV10-3 and TRBJ1-2; D gene unclear. The CDR3 is 16 amino acids. Germline V gene lookup returns CDR1 ENHRY and CDR2 SYGVKD. The V gene lost 4 bases and the J gene lost 1 base, with 16 bases spanning the gap.

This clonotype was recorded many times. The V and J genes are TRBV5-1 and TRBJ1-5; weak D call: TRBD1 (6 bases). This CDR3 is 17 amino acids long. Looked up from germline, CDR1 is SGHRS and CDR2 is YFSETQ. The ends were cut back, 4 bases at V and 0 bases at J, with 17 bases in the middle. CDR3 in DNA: TGCGCCAGCAGCCTTACCCCAACAGGGTATAGCAATCAGCCCCAGCATTTT. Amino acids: CASSLTPTGYSNQPQHF.

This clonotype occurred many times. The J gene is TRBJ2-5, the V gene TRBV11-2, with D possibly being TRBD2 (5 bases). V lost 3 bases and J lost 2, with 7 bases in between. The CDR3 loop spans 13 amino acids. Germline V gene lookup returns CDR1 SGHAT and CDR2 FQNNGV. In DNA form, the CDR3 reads TGTGCCAGCAGCTTCGGGGTTCAAGAGACCCAGTACTTC. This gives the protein CASSFGVQETQYF.

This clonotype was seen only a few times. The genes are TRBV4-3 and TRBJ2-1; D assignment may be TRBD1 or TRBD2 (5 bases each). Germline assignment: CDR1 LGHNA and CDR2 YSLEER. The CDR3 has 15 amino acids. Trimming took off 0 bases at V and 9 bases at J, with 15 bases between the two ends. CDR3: CASSQEGERGGEQFF. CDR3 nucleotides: TGCGCCAGCAGCCAAGAAGGCGAGAGGGGCGGTGAGCAGTTCTTC.

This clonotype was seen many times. CDR3 residues: CSVDRDFWNYGYTF. The CDR3 region has the DNA TGCAGCGTTGACCGAGACTTTTGGAACTATGGCTACACCTTC. V is TRBV29-1 and J is TRBJ1-2; D remains ambiguous. V dropped 3 bases and J dropped 2 bases, with 13 bases sitting between them. The CDR3 runs to 14 residues. Germline CDR1 and CDR2: SQVTM and ANQGSEA. Full variable domain (remainder filled in from reference TRBV29-1 and TRBJ1-2): SAVISQKPSRDICQRGTSLTIQCQVDSQVTMMFWYRQQPGQSLTLIATANQGSEATYESGFVIDKFPISRPNLTFSTLTVSNMSPEDSSIYLCSVDRDFWNYGYTFGSGTRLTVV.

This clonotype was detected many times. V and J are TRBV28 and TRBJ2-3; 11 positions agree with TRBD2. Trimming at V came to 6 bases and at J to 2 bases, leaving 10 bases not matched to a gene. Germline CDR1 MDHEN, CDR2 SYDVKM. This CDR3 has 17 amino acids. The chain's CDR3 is CASRVPGLAVDTDTQYF. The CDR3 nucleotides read TGTGCCAGCAGGGTCCCGGGACTAGCGGTCGACACAGATACGCAGTATTTT.

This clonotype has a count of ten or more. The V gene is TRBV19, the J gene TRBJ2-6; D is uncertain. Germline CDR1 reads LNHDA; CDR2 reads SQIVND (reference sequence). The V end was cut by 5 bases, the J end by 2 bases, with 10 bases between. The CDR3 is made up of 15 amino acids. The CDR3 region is CASSALTAGANVLTF. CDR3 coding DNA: TGTGCCAGTAGTGCCTTAACCGCTGGGGCCAACGTCCTGACTTTC.

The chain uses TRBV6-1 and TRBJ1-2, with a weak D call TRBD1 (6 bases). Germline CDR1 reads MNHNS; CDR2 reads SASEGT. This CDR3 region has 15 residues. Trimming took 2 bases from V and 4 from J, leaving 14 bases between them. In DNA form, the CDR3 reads TGTGCCAGCAGTGAACGGACAGCATCCCTCTATGGCTACACCTTC. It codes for CASSERTASLYGYTF.

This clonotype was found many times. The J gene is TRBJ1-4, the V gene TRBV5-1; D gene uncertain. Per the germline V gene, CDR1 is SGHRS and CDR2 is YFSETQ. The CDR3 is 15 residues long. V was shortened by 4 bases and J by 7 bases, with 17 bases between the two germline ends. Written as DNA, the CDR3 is TGCGCCAGCAGCGAGGCTGGATCCTGGGGTGAAAAACTGTTTTTT. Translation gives CASSEAGSWGEKLFF.

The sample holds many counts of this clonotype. The chain's CDR3 is CASSLLAGLAKNIQYF. The CDR3 DNA reads TGTGCCAGCAGCTTATTAGCGGGCTTAGCCAAAAACATTCAGTACTTC. The chain recombines TRBV7-2 with TRBJ2-4; 7 bases agree with TRBD2. Germline lookup yields CDR1 SGHTA and CDR2 FQGNSA. The CDR3 is made up of 16 amino acids. Trimming took 2 bases from V and 0 from J; bases not matched to a gene: 4.

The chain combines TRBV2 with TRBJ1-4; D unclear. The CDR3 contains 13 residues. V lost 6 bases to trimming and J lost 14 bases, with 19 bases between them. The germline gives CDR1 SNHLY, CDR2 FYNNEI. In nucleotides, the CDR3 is TGTGCCAGCAGGGTGGAAATCGAGATGGCGCTGTTTTTT. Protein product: CASRVEIEMALFF.

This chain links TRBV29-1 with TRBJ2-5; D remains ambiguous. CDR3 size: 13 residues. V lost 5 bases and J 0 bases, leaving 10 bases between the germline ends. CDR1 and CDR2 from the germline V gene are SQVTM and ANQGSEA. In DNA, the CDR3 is TGCAGCGTTCTGGTGGCGAACCAAGAGACCCAGTACTTC. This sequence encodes CSVLVANQETQYF.

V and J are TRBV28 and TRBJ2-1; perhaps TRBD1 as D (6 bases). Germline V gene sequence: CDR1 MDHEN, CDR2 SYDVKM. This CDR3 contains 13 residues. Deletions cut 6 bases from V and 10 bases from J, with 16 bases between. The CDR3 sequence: CASRVNQGREQFF. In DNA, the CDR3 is TGTGCCAGCAGAGTTAACCAGGGGCGAGAGCAGTTCTTC.

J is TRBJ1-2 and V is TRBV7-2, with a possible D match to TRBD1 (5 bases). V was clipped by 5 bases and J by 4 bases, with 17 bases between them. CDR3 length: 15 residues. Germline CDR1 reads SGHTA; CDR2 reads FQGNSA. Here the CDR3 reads CASSQETGTRYGYTF. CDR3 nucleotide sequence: TGTGCCAGCAGCCAAGAGACCGGGACCCGCTATGGCTACACCTTC. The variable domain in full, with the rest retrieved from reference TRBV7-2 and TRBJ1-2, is GAGVSQSPSNKVTEKGKDVELRCDPISGHTALYWYRQSLGQGLEFLIYFQGNSAPDKSGLPSDRFSAERTGGSVSTLTIQRTQQEDSAVYLCASSQETGTRYGYTFGSGTRLTVV.

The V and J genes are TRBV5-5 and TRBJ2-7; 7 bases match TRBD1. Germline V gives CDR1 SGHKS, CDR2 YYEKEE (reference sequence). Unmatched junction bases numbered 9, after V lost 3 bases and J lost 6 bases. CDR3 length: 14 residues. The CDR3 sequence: CASSSPTGPGEQYF. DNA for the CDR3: TGTGCCAGCAGCTCACCGACAGGGCCCGGCGAGCAGTACTTC.

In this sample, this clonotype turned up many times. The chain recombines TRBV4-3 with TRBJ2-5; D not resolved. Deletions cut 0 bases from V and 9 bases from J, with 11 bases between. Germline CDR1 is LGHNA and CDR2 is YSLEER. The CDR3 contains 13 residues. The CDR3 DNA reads TGCGCCAGCAGCCAAGAGCCCCATCGGCCCCAGTACTTC. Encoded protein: CASSQEPHRPQYF.

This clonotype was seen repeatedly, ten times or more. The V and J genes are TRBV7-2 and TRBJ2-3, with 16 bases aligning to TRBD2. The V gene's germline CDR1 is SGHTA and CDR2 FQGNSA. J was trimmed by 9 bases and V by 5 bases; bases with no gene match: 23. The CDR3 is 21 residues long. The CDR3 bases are TGTGCCAGCAGCGCCCAGCCCTCCGGGACTAGCGGGAGGGAAGGCCTGAAAACGCAGTATTTT. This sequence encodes CASSAQPSGTSGREGLKTQYF.

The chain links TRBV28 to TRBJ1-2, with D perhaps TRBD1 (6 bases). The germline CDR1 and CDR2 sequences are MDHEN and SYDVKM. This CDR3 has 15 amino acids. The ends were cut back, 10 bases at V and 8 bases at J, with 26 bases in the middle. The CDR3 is CAIPSAGGRAWGYTF. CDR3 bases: TGTGCCATCCCGAGTGCGGGGGGCCGCGCTTGGGGCTACACCTTC.

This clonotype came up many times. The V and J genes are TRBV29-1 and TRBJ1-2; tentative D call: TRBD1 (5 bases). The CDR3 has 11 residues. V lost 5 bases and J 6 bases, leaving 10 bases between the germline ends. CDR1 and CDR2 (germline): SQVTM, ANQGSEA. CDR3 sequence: CSVLGPNGYTF. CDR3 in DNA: TGCAGCGTTTTGGGGCCGAATGGCTACACCTTC.

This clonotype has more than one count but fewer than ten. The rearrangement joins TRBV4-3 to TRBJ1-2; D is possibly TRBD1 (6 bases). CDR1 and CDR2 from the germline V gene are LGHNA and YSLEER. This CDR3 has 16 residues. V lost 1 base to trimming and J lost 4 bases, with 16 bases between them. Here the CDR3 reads CASSQVRGGLGYGYTF. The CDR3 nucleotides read TGCGCCAGCAGCCAAGTGCGGGGGGGGCTTGGCTATGGCTACACCTTC.

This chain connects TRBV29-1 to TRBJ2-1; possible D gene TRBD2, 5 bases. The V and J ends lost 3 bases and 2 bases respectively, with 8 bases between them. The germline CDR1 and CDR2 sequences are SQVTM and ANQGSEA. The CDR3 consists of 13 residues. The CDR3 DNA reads TGCAGCGTTGACGGGGTAGCCTACAATGAGCAGTTCTTC. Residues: CSVDGVAYNEQFF.

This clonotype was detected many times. The CDR3 region is CASSERNTEAFF. Here the CDR3 DNA reads TGTGCCAGCAGTGAGAGGAACACTGAAGCTTTCTTT. The V and J genes are TRBV2 and TRBJ1-1; the D is unclear. Trimming stripped 3 bases from V and 1 base from J, with 3 bases between. Germline V gives CDR1 SNHLY, CDR2 FYNNEI. CDR3 length: 12 amino acids. Supplemented by reference TRBV2 and TRBJ1-1, the full variable domain reads EPEVTQTPSHQVTQMGQEVILRCVPISNHLYFYWYRQILGQKVEFLVSFYNNEISEKSEIFDDQFSVERPDGSNFTLKIRSTKLEDSAMYFCASSERNTEAFFGQGTRLTVV.